A single sample gave rise to the 12 T cell receptor beta chains below, sequenced in a study of blood T cells in healthy people across ages. For the second PCR, which ran for roughly 6 to 12 cycles, a sample-barcoded 5' primer and a J-beta primer mix were used. TCRdb itself ran the 5' RACE reads through MiXCR, one entry per CDR3 protein. The sample shows fewer than 1.5 million distinct CDR3 sequences, approximately 38% of them seen only once. What was sequenced was blood. The receptors derive from a young woman in good health.

To note about this clonotype: A read error may account for a junction end that differs from germline. The chain recombines TRBV27 with TRBJ2-7; TRBD2 aligns across 10 bases. CDR1 and CDR2 (germline): MNHEY, SMNVEV (reference sequence). This CDR3 spans 15 amino acids. CDR3 sequence (DNA): TGTGCCAACAGTTATCAAGCGGGAGGGTCCTACGAGCAGTACTTC. Translation: CANSYQAGGSYEQYF.

There are a few counts of this clonotype. The CDR3 is CSVAPRQGAKADTQYF. The CDR3 DNA is TGCAGCGTAGCTCCCAGACAGGGGGCAAAGGCAGATACGCAGTATTTT. The chain is built from TRBV29-1 and TRBJ2-3; 10 bases map to TRBD1. Losses at the gene ends were 6 bases for V and 4 bases for J; bases not matched to a gene: 13. The CDR3 loop spans 16 amino acids. Germline V CDR1 and CDR2: SQVTM, ANQGSEA.

The chain couples TRBV4-1 to TRBJ2-2, with unresolved D. The CDR3 spans 17 residues. V lost 0 bases to trimming and J lost 7 bases, with 18 bases between them. The germline V gene has CDR1 MGHRA and CDR2 YSYEKL. The CDR3 nucleotides are TGCGCCAGCAGCCAAGAATTAGTAGGACGGCCGGGCGGGGAGCTGTTTTTT. Its protein product is CASSQELVGRPGGELFF.

Concerning this clonotype itself: One end of the junction varies from germline; a read error may be responsible. The V and J genes are TRBV7-2 and TRBJ1-1; 7 bases are shared with TRBD1. Germline V gene data show CDR1 as SGHTA and CDR2 as FQGNSA. The CDR3 has 14 residues. The CDR3 reads CASSFGQVNIEAFF. The CDR3 DNA is TGTGCCAGCAGCTTTGGACAGGTGAACATTGAAGCTTTCTTT.

The CDR3 region has the DNA TGTGCCAGCAGTGAGCTAGCGGGGAGGACTAGCGAGCAGTACTTC. As protein: CASSELAGRTSEQYF. The chain employs TRBV27 and TRBJ2-7, with TRBD2 matching over 9 bases. Germline V lookup: CDR1 MNHEY, CDR2 SMNVEV (reference sequence). The CDR3 loop spans 15 amino acids. The V and J ends lost 5 bases and 6 bases, in that order; junction bases with no gene match: 11.

In this sample, this clonotype turned up many times. The CDR3 region is CASSQWDRETQYF. The CDR3 coding sequence is TGTGCCAGCAGCCAATGGGATCGGGAGACCCAGTACTTC. This chain links TRBV3-1 with TRBJ2-5; no definite D call. Between the trimmed V and J ends, which lost 2 bases and 5 bases, there was a span of 9 bases. The CDR3 is 13 amino acids. The germline CDR1 and CDR2 sequences are LGHDT and YNNKEL (reference sequence).

V usage is TRBV20-1 and J usage is TRBJ2-7; 12 bases match TRBD2. CDR3 size: 15 residues. After removal of 3 bases from V and 5 bases from J, the junction contained 8 bases not matched to a gene. The germline CDR1 and CDR2 sequences are DFQATT and SNEGSKA (reference sequence). The CDR3 loop is CSARRLAGEGNEQYF. CDR3 nucleotide sequence: TGCAGTGCTAGGAGACTAGCGGGAGAAGGTAACGAGCAGTACTTC.

The chain carries TRBV9 and TRBJ1-1; no definite D call. Between the trimmed V and J ends, which lost 4 bases and 2 bases, there was a span of 12 bases. The germline gives CDR1 SGDLS, CDR2 YYNGEE. The CDR3 totals 14 residues. DNA for the CDR3: TGTGCCAGCAGCCGGGAGCTAGTCAACACTGAAGCTTTCTTT. As protein: CASSRELVNTEAFF.

In its sample, this clonotype was seen a few times. V gene TRBV6-5 combines with J gene TRBJ2-7; 10 bases agree with TRBD2. Unmatched junction bases numbered 7, after V lost 6 bases and J lost 5 bases. Germline CDR1 and CDR2: MNHEY and SVGAGI. This CDR3 comprises 14 residues. The CDR3 is CASRRLAGRDEQYF. Here the CDR3 DNA reads TGTGCCAGCAGAAGACTAGCGGGTCGGGACGAGCAGTACTTC.

This clonotype has more than one count but fewer than ten. A much larger clonotype is one base distant, so this may be a read error. The chain recombines TRBV5-1 with TRBJ2-1; 7 nucleotides align to TRBD1. There are 14 residues in the CDR3. Trimming at V came to 4 bases and at J to 6 bases, leaving 7 bases not matched to a gene. Germline CDR1 and CDR2: SGHRS and YFSETQ. CDR3 sequence (DNA): TGCGCCAGCAGCGTGCCCGCAGGGGGCAATGAGCAGTTCTTC. It yields the protein CASSVPAGGNEQFF.

This sequence joins TRBV20-1 and TRBJ2-1; 7 bases are a match to TRBD1. This CDR3 has 12 residues. The germline CDR1 and CDR2 sequences are DFQATT and SNEGSKA (reference sequence). V was clipped by 6 bases and J by 8 bases; unmatched bases: 7. The CDR3 DNA reads TGCAGTGCATCGAGACAGGGCTATGAGCAGTTCTTC. It yields the protein CSASRQGYEQFF.

A few counts support this clonotype. CDR3 nucleotide sequence: TGTGCCAGCAGCCAAGGGACAGGGGGACTAACTAACTATGGCTACACCTTC. Protein product: CASSQGTGGLTNYGYTF. The J gene is TRBJ1-2, the V gene TRBV3-1; 10 positions match TRBD1. V was pared by 1 base and J by 0 bases, with 5 bases of the junction left unmatched. This CDR3 region has 17 residues. Germline assignment: CDR1 LGHDT and CDR2 YNNKEL (reference sequence).